Given below is one TCR beta chain in context. These data belong to a study of T cells expressing NK-cell markers. The authors generated TCR beta cDNA through 5'RACE template switching with UMIs. TCRdb reprocessed the 5' RACE reads; each CDR3 protein has one entry and no DNA is given. This sample lists under 500,000 distinct CDR3 sequences; its ten largest clones have 6% to 9.5%. Germline V gene lookup returns CDR1 SGHTA and CDR2 FQGNSA. The CDR3 sequence is 15 residues long. The TCR comes from a woman aged 18 to 75 in good health. The rearrangement links TRBV7-2 to TRBJ1-5; TCRdb designates TRBD1, a call that cannot be tested without DNA. Sequencing was done on a sample of blood T cells: a sorted CD56 or NKG2C T cell subset, CD4+ or CD8+ T cells, or bulk PBMC T cells (not recorded which). CDR3 protein: CASSPIVRADQPQHF.